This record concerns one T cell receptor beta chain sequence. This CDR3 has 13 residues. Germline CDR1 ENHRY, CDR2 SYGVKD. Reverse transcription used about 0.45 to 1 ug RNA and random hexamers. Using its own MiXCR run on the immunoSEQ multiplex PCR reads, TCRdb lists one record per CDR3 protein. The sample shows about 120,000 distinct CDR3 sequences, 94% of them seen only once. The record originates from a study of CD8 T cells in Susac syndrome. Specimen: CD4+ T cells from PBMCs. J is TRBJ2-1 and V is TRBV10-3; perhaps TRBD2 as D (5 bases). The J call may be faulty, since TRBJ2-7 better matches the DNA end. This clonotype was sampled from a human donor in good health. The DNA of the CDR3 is TGTGCCATCAGTGAGATTAGCGTCGAGGAGCAGTACTTC. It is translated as CAISEISVEEQYF.